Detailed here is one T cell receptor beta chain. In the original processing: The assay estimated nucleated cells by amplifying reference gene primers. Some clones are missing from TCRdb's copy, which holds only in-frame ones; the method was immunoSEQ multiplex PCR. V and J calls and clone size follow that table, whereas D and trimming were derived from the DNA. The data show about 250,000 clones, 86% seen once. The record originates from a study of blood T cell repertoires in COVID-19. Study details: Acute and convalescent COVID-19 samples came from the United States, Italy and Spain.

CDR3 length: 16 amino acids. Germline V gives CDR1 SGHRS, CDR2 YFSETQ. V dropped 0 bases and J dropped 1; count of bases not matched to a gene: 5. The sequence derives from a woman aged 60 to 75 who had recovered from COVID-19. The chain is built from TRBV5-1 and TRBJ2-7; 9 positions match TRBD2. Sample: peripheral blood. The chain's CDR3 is CASSLGGSGGSYEQYF. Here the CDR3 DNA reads TGCGCCAGCAGCTTGGGTGGTAGCGGGGGTTCCTACGAGCAGTACTTC. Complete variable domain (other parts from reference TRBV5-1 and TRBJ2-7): KAGVTQTPRYLIKTRGQQVTLSCSPISGHRSVSWYQQTPGQGLQFLFEYFSETQRNKGNFPGRFSGRQFSNSRSEMNVSTLELGDSALYLCASSLGGSGGSYEQYFGPGTRLTVT.